The table lists the clone carrying this TCR beta chain with many counts. Antigen unknown. The data originate from a study of beta chain features in type 1 diabetes. Isolated RNA was reverse transcribed in full, so expressed TCRB transcripts were sequenced. Sequencing used immunoSEQ multiplex PCR; TCRdb keeps in-frame clones, though not all of them. The data contain approximately 140,000 clones, about 10% of them singletons. Germline lookup yields CDR1 SEHNR and CDR2 FQNEAQ (reference sequence). The V and J ends lost 8 bases and 7 bases, in that order; junction bases with no gene match: 4. The length of the CDR3 is 13 residues. Notes on the study in general: Shortening of TCRB CDR3s, moderate but significant, appeared in all four CD4+ subsets of Type 1 diabetes patients.

The rearrangement links TRBV7-9 to TRBJ2-1, with TRBD2 matching over 11 bases. The origin of this receptor is a man aged 25-40 years with type 1 diabetes. Sequencing was performed on central memory CD4+ T cells from blood. The chain's CDR3 is CASGASGGNEQFF. CDR3 nucleotide sequence: TGTGCCAGCGGGGCTAGCGGGGGGAATGAGCAGTTCTTC. Using reference TRBV7-9 and TRBJ2-1 for the parts outside the CDR3, the full variable domain is DTGVSQNPRHKITKRGQNVTFRCDPISEHNRLYWYRQTLGQGPEFLTYFQNEAQLEKSRLLSDRFSAERPKGSFSTLEIQRTEQGDSAMYLCASGASGGNEQFFGPGTRLTVL.